This TCR beta chain was recovered during a study of shared clonotypes between healthy human individuals. Study at large: The donor group consisted of two women and three men, aged 18 to 49.

The CDR3 totals 15 residues. The trim removed 4 bases at V and 5 bases at J, leaving 8 bases unmatched. Clones were sequenced by immunoSEQ multiplex PCR, and TCRdb holds only the in-frame ones, with some missing. Of roughly 2 million clones in the sample, around 96% were seen once. Naive CD8 cells lacked CD45RO and underwent positive selection for CCR7, leaving out terminally differentiated effector memory CD45RA+ cells. Regarding the study as a whole: How much donors shared clonotypes was expected to be affected by sequencing depth. Relative to memory subsets, naive subsets generally showed larger estimated richness.

A remark on this clone: The antigen remains unidentified.

The chain combines TRBV5-3 with TRBJ1-3; 8 bases are shared with TRBD1. TRBV5-3 is an ORF; its function is uncertain. The source of this sequence is a man aged 18 to 30 in good health. Specimen: naive CD8+ T cells sorted from blood. The CDR3 nucleotides read TGTGCCAGAAGCAAGAGGACAGGGAGGAGAAACACCATATATTTT. It encodes CARSKRTGRRNTIYF.